In this sample, the clone carrying this T cell receptor beta chain turned up a few times. The primer mix had 60 V beta and 13 J beta primers. Measured with immunoSEQ multiplex PCR; TCRdb has only the in-frame clones, and not every one. Here the sample spans 80,000 to 95,000 clones, over 65% being singletons. The sample belongs to a study of glioma-infiltrating T cells after dendritic cell vaccination. The CDR3 is 16 residues long. V was pared by 3 bases and J by 5 bases, with 6 bases of the junction left unmatched. The germline V gene has CDR1 SGDLS and CDR2 YYNGEE. The chain carries TRBV9 and TRBJ2-2; 11 bases align to TRBD2. This specimen was blood, taken before dendritic cell vaccination. The sequence was collected from a human donor with glioblastoma. The CDR3 DNA reads as TGTGCCAGCAGCGCCATAGCGGGAGGGGTGACCGGGGAGCTGTTTTTT. Translated, it gives CASSAIAGGVTGELFF. The complete variable domain, with remaining parts taken from reference TRBV9 and TRBJ2-2, reads DSGVTQTPKHLITATGQRVTLRCSPRSGDLSVYWYQQSLDQGLQFLIQYYNGEERAKGNILERFSAQQFPDLHSELNLSSLELGDSALYFCASSAIAGGVTGELFFGEGSRLTVL.